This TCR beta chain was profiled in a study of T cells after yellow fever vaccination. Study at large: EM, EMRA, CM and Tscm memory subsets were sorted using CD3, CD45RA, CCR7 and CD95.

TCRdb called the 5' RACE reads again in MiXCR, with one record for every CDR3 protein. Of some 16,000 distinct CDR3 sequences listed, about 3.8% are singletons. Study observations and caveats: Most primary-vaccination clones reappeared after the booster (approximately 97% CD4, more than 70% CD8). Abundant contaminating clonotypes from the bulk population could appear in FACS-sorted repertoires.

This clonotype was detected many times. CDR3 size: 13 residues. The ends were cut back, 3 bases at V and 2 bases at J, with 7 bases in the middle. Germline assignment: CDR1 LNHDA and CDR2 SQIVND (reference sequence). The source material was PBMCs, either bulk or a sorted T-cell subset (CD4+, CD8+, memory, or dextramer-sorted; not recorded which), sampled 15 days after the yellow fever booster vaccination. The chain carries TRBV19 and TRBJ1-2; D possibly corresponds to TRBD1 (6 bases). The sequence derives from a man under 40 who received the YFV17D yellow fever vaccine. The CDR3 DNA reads TGTGCCAGTAGTATTCAGGGGAACTATGGCTACACCTTC. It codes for CASSIQGNYGYTF.